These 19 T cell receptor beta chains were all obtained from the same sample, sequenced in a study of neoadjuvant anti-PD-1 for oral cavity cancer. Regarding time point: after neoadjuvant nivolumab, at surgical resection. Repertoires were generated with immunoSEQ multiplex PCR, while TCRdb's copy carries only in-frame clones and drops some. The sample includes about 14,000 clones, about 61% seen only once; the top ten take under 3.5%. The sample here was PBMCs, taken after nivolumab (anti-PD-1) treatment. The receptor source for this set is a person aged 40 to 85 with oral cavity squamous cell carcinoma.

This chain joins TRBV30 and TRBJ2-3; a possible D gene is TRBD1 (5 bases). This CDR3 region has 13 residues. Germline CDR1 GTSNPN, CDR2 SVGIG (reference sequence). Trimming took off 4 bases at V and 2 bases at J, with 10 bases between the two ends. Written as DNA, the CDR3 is TGTGCCTGGACGAAGGGGAACACAGATACGCAGTATTTT. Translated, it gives CAWTKGNTDTQYF.

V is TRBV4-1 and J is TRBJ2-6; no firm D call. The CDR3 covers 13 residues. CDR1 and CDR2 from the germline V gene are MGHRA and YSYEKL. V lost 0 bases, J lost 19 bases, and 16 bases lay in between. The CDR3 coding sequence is TGCGCCAGCAGCCAAGATACAGTTTCCGTCGGAACTTTC. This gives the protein CASSQDTVSVGTF.

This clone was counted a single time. The chain's CDR3 is CASSTTLRDRGYNEQFF. CDR3 in DNA: TGTGCCAGCAGCACAACCCTCCGGGACAGGGGATACAATGAGCAGTTCTTC. The rearrangement joins TRBV9 to TRBJ2-1; 10 bases line up with TRBD1. The CDR3 has 17 residues. Germline V lookup: CDR1 SGDLS, CDR2 YYNGEE. J was trimmed by 4 bases and V by 4 bases; bases with no gene match: 11.

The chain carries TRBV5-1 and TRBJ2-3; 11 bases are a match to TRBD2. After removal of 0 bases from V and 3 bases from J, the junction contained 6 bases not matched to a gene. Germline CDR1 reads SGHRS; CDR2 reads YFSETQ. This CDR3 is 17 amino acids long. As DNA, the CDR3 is TGCGCCAGCAGCTTGGCGTCGCTAGCGGGAGGAACAGATACGCAGTATTTT. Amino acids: CASSLASLAGGTDTQYF. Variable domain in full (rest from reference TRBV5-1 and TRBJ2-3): KAGVTQTPRYLIKTRGQQVTLSCSPISGHRSVSWYQQTPGQGLQFLFEYFSETQRNKGNFPGRFSGRQFSNSRSEMNVSTLELGDSALYLCASSLASLAGGTDTQYFGPGTRLTVL.

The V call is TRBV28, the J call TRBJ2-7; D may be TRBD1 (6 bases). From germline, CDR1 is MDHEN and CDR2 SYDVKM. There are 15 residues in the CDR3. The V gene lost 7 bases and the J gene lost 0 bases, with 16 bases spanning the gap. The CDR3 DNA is TGTGCCAGCACCACCAAGACAGGTTACTCCTACGAGCAGTACTTC. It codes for CASTTKTGYSYEQYF. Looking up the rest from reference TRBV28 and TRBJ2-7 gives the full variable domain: DVKVTQSSRYLVKRTGEKVFLECVQDMDHENMFWYRQDPGLGLRLIYFSYDVKMKEKGDIPEGYSVSREKKERFSLILESASTNQTSMYLCASTTKTGYSYEQYFGPGTRLTVT.

DNA of the CDR3: TGTGCCAGCAGCTTGGCTCCTGGGGCCAACGTCCTGACTTTC. It codes for CASSLAPGANVLTF. V usage is TRBV7-2 and J usage is TRBJ2-6; D unresolved. CDR1 is SGHTA, CDR2 FQGNSA, per germline. Trimming cost V 3 bases and J 2 bases, with 5 bases left between them. The CDR3 totals 14 residues.

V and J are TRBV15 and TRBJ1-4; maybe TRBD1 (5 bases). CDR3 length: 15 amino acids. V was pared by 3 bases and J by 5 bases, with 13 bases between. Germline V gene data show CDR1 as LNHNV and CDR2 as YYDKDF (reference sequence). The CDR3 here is CATSRVDSWNEKLFF. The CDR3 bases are TGTGCCACCAGCAGGGTAGACAGCTGGAATGAAAAACTGTTTTTT. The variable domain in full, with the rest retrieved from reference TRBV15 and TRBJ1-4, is DAMVIQNPRYQVTQFGKPVTLSCSQTLNHNVMYWYQQKSSQAPKLLFHYYDKDFNNEADTPDNFQSRRPNTSFCFLDIRSPGLGDTAMYLCATSRVDSWNEKLFFGSGTQLSVL.

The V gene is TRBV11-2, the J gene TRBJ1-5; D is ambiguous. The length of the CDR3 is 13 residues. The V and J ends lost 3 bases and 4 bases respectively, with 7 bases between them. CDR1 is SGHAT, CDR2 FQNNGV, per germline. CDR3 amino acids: CASSFSENQPQHF. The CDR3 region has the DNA TGTGCCAGCAGCTTTAGTGAAAATCAGCCCCAGCATTTT.

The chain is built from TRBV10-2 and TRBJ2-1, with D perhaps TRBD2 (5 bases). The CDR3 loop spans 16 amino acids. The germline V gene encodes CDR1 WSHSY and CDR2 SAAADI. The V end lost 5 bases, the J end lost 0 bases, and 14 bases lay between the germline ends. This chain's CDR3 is CASSFLRRSSYNEQFF. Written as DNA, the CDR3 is TGCGCCAGCAGTTTTTTGCGGAGGAGCTCCTACAATGAGCAGTTCTTC.

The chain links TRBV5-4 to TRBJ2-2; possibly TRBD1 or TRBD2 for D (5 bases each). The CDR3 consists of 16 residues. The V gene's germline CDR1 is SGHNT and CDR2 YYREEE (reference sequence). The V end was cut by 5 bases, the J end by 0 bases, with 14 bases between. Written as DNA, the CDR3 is TGTGCCAGCAGGTCCGGGACCACCACGAACACCGGGGAGCTGTTTTTT. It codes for CASRSGTTTNTGELFF.

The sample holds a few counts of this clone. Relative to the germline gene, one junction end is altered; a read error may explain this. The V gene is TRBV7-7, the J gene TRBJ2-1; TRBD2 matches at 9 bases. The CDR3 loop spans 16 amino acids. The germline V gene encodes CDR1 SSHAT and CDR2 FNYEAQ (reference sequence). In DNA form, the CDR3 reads TGTGCTAGCAGCTTAGCCTGGACTAGCGTCATCAATGAGCAGTTCTTC. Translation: CASSLAWTSVINEQFF. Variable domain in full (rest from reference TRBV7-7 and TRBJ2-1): GAGVSQSPRYKVTKRGQDVTLRCDPISSHATLYWYQQALGQGPEFLTYFNYEAQPDKSGLPSDRFSAERPEGSISTLTIQRTEQRDSAMYRCASSLAWTSVINEQFFGPGTRLTVL.

CDR3: CSVEDSAVGSDTQYF. The CDR3 DNA is TGCAGCGTTGAAGATTCAGCCGTAGGGTCAGATACGCAGTATTTT. The chain recombines TRBV29-1 with TRBJ2-3; D gene ambiguous. The CDR3 sequence is 15 residues long. Germline lookup yields CDR1 SQVTM and CDR2 ANQGSEA. Trimming pared 0 bases from V and 4 bases from J, leaving 14 bases between.

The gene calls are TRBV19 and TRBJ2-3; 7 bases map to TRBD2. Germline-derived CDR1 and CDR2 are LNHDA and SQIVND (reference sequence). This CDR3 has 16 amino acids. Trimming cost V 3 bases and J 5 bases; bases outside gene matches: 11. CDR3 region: CASSIRKVAGQDTQYF. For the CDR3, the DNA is TGTGCCAGTAGTATCCGGAAGGTAGCGGGTCAAGATACGCAGTATTTT.

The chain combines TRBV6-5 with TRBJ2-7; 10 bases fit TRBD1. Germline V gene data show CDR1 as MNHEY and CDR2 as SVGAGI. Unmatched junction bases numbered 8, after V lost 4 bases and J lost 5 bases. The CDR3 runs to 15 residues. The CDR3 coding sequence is TGTGCCAGCAGTTTGACAGGGGGCGAATCTAACGAGCAGTACTTC. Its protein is CASSLTGGESNEQYF.

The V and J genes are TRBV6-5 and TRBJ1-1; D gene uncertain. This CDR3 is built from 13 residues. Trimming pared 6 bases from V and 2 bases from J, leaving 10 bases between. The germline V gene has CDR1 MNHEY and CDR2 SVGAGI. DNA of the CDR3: TGTGCCAGCAGCTATGACATAAACACTGAAGCTTTCTTT. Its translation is CASSYDINTEAFF.

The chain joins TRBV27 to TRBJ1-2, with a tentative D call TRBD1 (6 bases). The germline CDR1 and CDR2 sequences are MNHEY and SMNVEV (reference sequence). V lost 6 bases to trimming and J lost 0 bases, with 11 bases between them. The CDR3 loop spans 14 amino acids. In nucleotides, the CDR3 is TGTGCCAGCAGAGGAGGGGGTACTAACTATGGCTACACCTTC. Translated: CASRGGGTNYGYTF.

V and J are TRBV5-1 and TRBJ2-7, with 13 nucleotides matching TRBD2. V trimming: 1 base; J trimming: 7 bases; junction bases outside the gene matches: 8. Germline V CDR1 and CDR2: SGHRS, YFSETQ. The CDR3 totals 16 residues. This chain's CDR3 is CASSLLGLAGTSEQYF. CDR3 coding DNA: TGCGCCAGCAGCTTGCTGGGACTAGCGGGAACGTCTGAGCAGTACTTC. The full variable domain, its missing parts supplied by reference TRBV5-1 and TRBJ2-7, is KAGVTQTPRYLIKTRGQQVTLSCSPISGHRSVSWYQQTPGQGLQFLFEYFSETQRNKGNFPGRFSGRQFSNSRSEMNVSTLELGDSALYLCASSLLGLAGTSEQYFGPGTRLTVT.

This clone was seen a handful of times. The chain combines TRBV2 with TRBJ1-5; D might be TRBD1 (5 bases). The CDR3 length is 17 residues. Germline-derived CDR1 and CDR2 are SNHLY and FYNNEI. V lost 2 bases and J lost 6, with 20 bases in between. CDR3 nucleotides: TGTGCCAGCAGTGAATGGGATGCCCCCAGGGTAGGTCAGCCCCAGCATTTT. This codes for CASSEWDAPRVGQPQHF.

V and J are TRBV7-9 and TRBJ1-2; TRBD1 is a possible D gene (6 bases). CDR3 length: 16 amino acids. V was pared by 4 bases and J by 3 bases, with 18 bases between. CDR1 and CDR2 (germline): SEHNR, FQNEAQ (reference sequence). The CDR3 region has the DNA TGTGCCAGCAGCTACTCAACAGGGAATTTCGACTATGGCTACACCTTC. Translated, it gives CASSYSTGNFDYGYTF.